These 6 T cell receptor beta chains share one sample of origin, sequenced in a study of blood T cell repertoires in COVID-19. Repertoires were generated with immunoSEQ multiplex PCR, while TCRdb's copy carries only in-frame clones and drops some. Of 200,000 to 300,000 clones in the sample, about 85% were seen once. The source material was peripheral blood. The receptors stem from a man aged 55 to 70 who had recovered from COVID-19.

The chain combines TRBV3-1 (or the pseudogene TRBV3-2) with TRBJ1-2; D remains unclear. CDR1 and CDR2 (germline): LGHDT, YNNKEL (reference sequence). The CDR3 runs 14 residues. The V end was cut by 4 bases, the J end by 4 bases, with 13 bases between. CDR3 nucleotide sequence: TGTGCCAGCAGCCGCCCTCAAGGAGGCTATGGCTACACCTTC. This gives the protein CASSRPQGGYGYTF.

The chain combines TRBV27 with TRBJ1-5, with TRBD1 matching 11 bases. Per the germline V gene, CDR1 is MNHEY and CDR2 is SMNVEV (reference sequence). V lost 5 bases and J lost 0; bases outside the gene matches: 6. The CDR3 is made up of 17 amino acids. The CDR3 region is CASSRTGGAVSNQPQHF. In nucleotides, the CDR3 is TGTGCCAGCAGTCGGACAGGGGGCGCGGTTAGCAATCAGCCCCAGCATTTT.

The J gene is TRBJ2-3, the V gene TRBV11-3, with 12 positions matching TRBD1. This CDR3 has 16 amino acids. CDR1 and CDR2 (germline): SGHNT, YENEEA. The V gene end was trimmed by 6 bases and the J gene end by 2 bases; junction bases not matched to a gene: 6. The CDR3 loop is CASSTGTGGPTDTQYF. CDR3 nucleotides: TGTGCCAGCAGTACCGGGACAGGGGGCCCCACAGATACGCAGTATTTT.

In DNA form, the CDR3 reads TGTGCCAGCAATACAGGGGCCGGAAACACCATATATTTT. Translation gives CASNTGAGNTIYF. The chain employs TRBV6-6 and TRBJ1-3; TRBD1 matches at 7 bases. Germline V gene data show CDR1 as MNHNY and CDR2 as SVGAGI (reference sequence). V shed 7 bases, J shed 4 bases, and the junction held 4 bases outside the gene matches. This CDR3 region has 13 residues.

About this clone itself: The junction differs from germline at one of its ends, possibly a read error. The chain is built from TRBV6-5 and TRBJ1-5, with D tentatively TRBD1 (5 bases). Germline CDR1 MNHEY, CDR2 SVGAGI. The CDR3 has 13 amino acids. Written as DNA, the CDR3 is TGTGCCATCAGTAGGGGTAGCAATCAGCCCCAGCATTTT. It yields the protein CAISRGSNQPQHF.

The V and J genes are TRBV5-6 and TRBJ2-3; 10 bases map to TRBD2. Germline V gives CDR1 SGHDT, CDR2 YYEEEE. The CDR3 runs to 15 residues. The V segment lost 3 bases and the J segment 4 bases; nucleotides outside the gene matches: 5. The CDR3 here is CASSSTSGYSDTQYF. The CDR3 DNA sequence: TGTGCCAGCAGCTCGACTAGCGGGTACTCAGATACGCAGTATTTT. Full variable domain (rest looked up from reference TRBV5-6 and TRBJ2-3): DAGVTQSPTHLIKTRGQQVTLRCSPKSGHDTVSWYQQALGQGPQFIFQYYEEEERQRGNFPDRFSGHQFPNYSSELNVNALLLGDSALYLCASSSTSGYSDTQYFGPGTRLTVL.